These T cell receptor beta chains were read from a single sample in a study of T cells in Graves' hyperthyroidism and ophthalmopathy. TCRdb re-analysed the multiplex PCR reads in MiXCR, keeping a single row per CDR3 protein. The sample has roughly 420,000 distinct CDR3 sequences; about 15% are singletons. The specimen was blood. Receptor source: a woman aged 18-30 years with Graves' hyperthyroidism. The conserved cysteine and the conserved F or W are not part of the CDR3 here. Each record gives: J gene, clone size, V gene, D gene, CDR3 protein. A D gene is named only where the DNA matches it firmly. Clone size is stated in some rows and not others, as once, few, many or a class when expanded.

>TRBJ2-1|.|TRBV5-1|.
ASSHGNSDNEQF
>TRBJ1-5|many|TRBV6-5|.
ASSYQGEYNQPQH
>TRBJ2-4|many|TRBV12-3/TRBV12-4|.
ASSVSGEAKNIQY
>TRBJ1-6|few|TRBV6-5|TRBD1
ASSYSTVQGDSPLH
>TRBJ2-3|many|TRBV5-1|.
ASSWGSSTDTQY
>TRBJ1-1|many|TRBV20-1|.
SARRGSEAF
>TRBJ2-6|few|TRBV4-1|.
ASSQWDSGANVLT
>TRBJ2-7|many|TRBV7-9|.
ASSPNPYEQY
>TRBJ1-2|.|TRBV6-1|.
ASSVGGPPDGYT
>TRBJ2-1|.|TRBV5-1|TRBD1
ASSWTGYNEQF
>TRBJ2-3|many|TRBV11-2|.
ASSPRGRSDTQY
>TRBJ1-5|.|TRBV27|.
ASSPLGGADNQPQH
>TRBJ2-3|many|TRBV11-2|TRBD2
ASSLEDWREANTQY
>TRBJ2-1|many|TRBV7-2|TRBD2
ASSSIRLAESSYNEQF
>TRBJ1-2|many|TRBV6-2/TRBV6-3|.
ASSPTLTGYT
>TRBJ1-2|few|TRBV6-1|.
ASSTQGFGYT
>TRBJ2-5|many|TRBV7-8|.
ASTPRRVGAIQETQY
>TRBJ2-7|.|TRBV6-1|.
ASSSGLHYEQY
>TRBJ2-5|many|TRBV28|.
ASSGRRIQETQY
>TRBJ2-2|few|TRBV5-1|TRBD1
ASRQGSNTGELF
>TRBJ1-2|.|TRBV2|.
ASSVGYT
>TRBJ1-2|many|TRBV19|TRBD1
ASTPGQGAFSYGYT
>TRBJ1-5|.|TRBV20-1|TRBD1
SAGAGTGGSNQPQH
>TRBJ2-6|.|TRBV25-1|.
ASSELTSSGANVLT
>TRBJ2-7|few|TRBV6-5|.
ASSYLQPYEQY
>TRBJ2-5|many|TRBV5-8|.
ASSADYTNLQETQY
>TRBJ1-4|many|TRBV5-1|.
ASSLDTSGREKLF
>TRBJ1-2|many|TRBV18|.
ASSPDKNYGYT
>TRBJ1-5|few|TRBV12-3/TRBV12-4|TRBD1
ASSEGQGMGNQPQH
>TRBJ1-3|few|TRBV27|TRBD1
ASSRGGRDRGLGNTIY
>TRBJ1-5|.|TRBV7-2|.
ASSLEGSTNQPQH
>TRBJ1-6|few|TRBV27|.
ASSNREGHNSPLH
>TRBJ1-4|many|TRBV6-1|.
ASRRRGDEKLF
>TRBJ2-4|.|TRBV19|.
ASRHVDLAKNIQY
>TRBJ2-5|many|TRBV24-1|.
ATSDFVPSLEGKQETQY
>TRBJ1-4|many|TRBV6-2/TRBV6-3|.
ASRTTWWGSNEKLF
>TRBJ1-2|many|TRBV12-5|TRBD1
ASGLVGTGAIYGYT
>TRBJ2-1|.|TRBV7-8|TRBD1
ASSPLTGTGGKNEQF
>TRBJ2-1|.|TRBV13|.
ASSFRGYNEQF
>TRBJ2-7|many|TRBV12-3/TRBV12-4|TRBD2
ASSESGTRAYEQY
>TRBJ1-2|many|TRBV11-2|.
ASSLGPGSYYGYT
>TRBJ1-4|many|TRBV5-5|.
ASSLALGPEKLF
>TRBJ1-4|.|TRBV29-1|TRBD1
SVEDGQGDEKLF
>TRBJ1-2|many|TRBV5-1|.
ASSLGAPEDYGYT
>TRBJ2-7|many|TRBV12-3/TRBV12-4|.
ASSFGGLYEQY
>TRBJ2-2|.|TRBV20-1|TRBD2
SARSGGSRTGELF
>TRBJ2-7|many|TRBV7-2|TRBD1
ASSHDRAPSYEQY
>TRBJ1-2|many|TRBV12-3/TRBV12-4|.
ASSFWGGQHGYT
>TRBJ1-2|many|TRBV28|.
ASSLGARSGYT
>TRBJ2-7|.|TRBV12-3/TRBV12-4|.
AGSLRESYEQY
>TRBJ1-5|few|TRBV6-1|TRBD1
ASRENPGGANQPQH
>TRBJ2-5|many|TRBV20-1|TRBD1
SASGQGGETQY
>TRBJ1-1|many|TRBV11-3|.
ASSPDETLGTEAF
>TRBJ2-4|many|TRBV9|.
ASSGEDSRIIQY
>TRBJ2-7|many|TRBV6-1|TRBD1
ASSEADRVIYEQY
>TRBJ2-7|.|TRBV11-2|TRBD2
ASSLTSGTREQY
>TRBJ1-2|many|TRBV30|TRBD1
AWSVQGGGYT
>TRBJ1-2|many|TRBV19|.
ASSMFYGYT
>TRBJ2-1|few|TRBV25-1|TRBD2
ASTQRSLAGGPNEQF